This TCR beta chain came from a study of blood T cell repertoires in COVID-19. Study context: The United States, Italy and Spain supplied acute and convalescent COVID-19 samples. Sample material is recorded as cDNA or gDNA derived from T cells, B-cell-depleted T cells, or PBMCs.

Germline CDR1 reads GTSNPN; CDR2 reads SVGIG (reference sequence). The CDR3 covers 14 residues. Unmatched junction bases numbered 5, after V lost 2 bases and J lost 5 bases. As processed by the authors: Amplified reference gene primers provided the basis for estimating nucleated cell counts. Sequencing was performed with immunoSEQ multiplex PCR; in TCRdb, only in-frame clones are kept and a portion is missing. The DNA gave D and trimming, while V, J and clone size come from that table. In the table there are about 320,000 clones, 85% of which are singletons. The chain recombines TRBV30 with TRBJ1-4, with 7 nucleotides matching TRBD1. Source material: peripheral blood. This TCR was sampled from a human donor in a cohort sampled during active COVID-19. CDR3 sequence: CAWSSGTANEKLFF. Here the CDR3 DNA reads TGTGCCTGGAGTTCCGGGACAGCAAATGAAAAACTGTTTTTT.